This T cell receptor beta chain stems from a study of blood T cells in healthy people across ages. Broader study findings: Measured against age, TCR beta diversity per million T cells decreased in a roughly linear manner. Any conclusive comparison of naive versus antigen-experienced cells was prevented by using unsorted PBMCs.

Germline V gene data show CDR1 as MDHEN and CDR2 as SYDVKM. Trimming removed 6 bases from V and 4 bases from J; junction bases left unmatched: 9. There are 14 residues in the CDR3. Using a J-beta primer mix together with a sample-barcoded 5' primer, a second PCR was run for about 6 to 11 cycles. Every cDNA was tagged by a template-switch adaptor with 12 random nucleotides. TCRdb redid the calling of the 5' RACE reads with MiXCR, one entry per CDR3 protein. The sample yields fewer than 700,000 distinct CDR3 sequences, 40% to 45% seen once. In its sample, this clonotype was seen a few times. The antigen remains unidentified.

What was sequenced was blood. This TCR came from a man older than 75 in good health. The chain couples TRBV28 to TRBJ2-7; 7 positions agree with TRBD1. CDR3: CASRLTGTVYEQYF. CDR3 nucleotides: TGTGCCAGCAGGCTTACCGGGACAGTTTACGAGCAGTACTTC.